This is a list of T cell receptor beta chains from one sample in a study of blood T cells in healthy people across ages. Via MiXCR, TCRdb re-called the 5' RACE reads, giving one row per CDR3 protein. The table has about 1.1 million distinct CDR3 sequences, 35% to 45% seen once. Sequencing input: blood. These receptors were taken from a man in his late teens or twenties in good health. Both conserved end residues are part of each CDR3. D genes are given only for firm matches. Part of the rows lack a size; the others show once, few, many or a class for expanded clones.

J gene | D gene | clone size | V gene | CDR3 protein | CDR3 DNA
TRBJ1-1 | NA | few | TRBV5-1 | CASSLESGLNTEAFF | TGCGCCAGCAGCTTGGAATCGGGATTGAACACTGAAGCTTTCTTT
TRBJ2-7 | TRBD1 | NA | TRBV20-1 | CSVNRGDSSYEQYF | TGCAGTGTTAACAGGGGTGATTCCTCCTACGAGCAGTACTTC
TRBJ1-2 | NA | NA | TRBV4-1 | CASSPGPFPNSYGYTF | TGCGCCAGCAGCCCAGGACCGTTCCCCAATTCCTATGGCTACACCTTC
TRBJ1-2 | NA | few | TRBV5-4 | CASSDGAEGYTF | TGTGCCAGCTCTGACGGAGCCGAGGGCTACACCTTC
TRBJ1-1 | NA | NA | TRBV7-3 | CASSETGLRRGTEAFF | TGTGCCAGCAGCGAGACGGGACTTCGACGGGGTACTGAAGCTTTCTTT
TRBJ2-5 | NA | NA | TRBV4-3 | CASSQVEGGETQYF | TGCGCCAGCAGCCAAGTCGAAGGGGGAGAGACCCAGTACTTC
TRBJ1-6 | NA | NA | TRBV27 | CASTLSTEGNSPLHF | TGTGCCAGCACTCTCTCGACAGAGGGTAATTCACCCCTCCACTTT
TRBJ2-3 | NA | NA | TRBV12-3/TRBV12-4 | CASSFFRGRTDTQYF | TGTGCCAGCAGTTTCTTCCGGGGAAGGACAGATACGCAGTATTTT
TRBJ1-1 | NA | NA | TRBV20-1 | CSAKRVQGAGEAFF | TGCAGTGCTAAGCGAGTACAGGGAGCGGGTGAAGCTTTCTTT
TRBJ1-5 | NA | NA | TRBV2 | CASRGRNYSNQPQHF | TGTGCCAGCAGGGGGAGAAACTATAGCAATCAGCCCCAGCATTTT
TRBJ2-1 | NA | NA | TRBV20-1 | CSASWGSSYNEQFF | TGCAGTGCTAGCTGGGGGTCCTCCTACAATGAGCAGTTCTTC